This TCR beta chain came from a study of T cell responses to AZD1222 COVID-19 vaccine. A word on this clone: The antigen is unknown.

TCRdb's table, derived via immunoSEQ multiplex PCR, lists solely in-frame clones and lacks some. The data show approximately 200,000 clones, 94% seen once. Germline CDR1 is SGHTA and CDR2 is FQGTGA. V lost 2 bases and J 6 bases, leaving 8 bases between the germline ends. This CDR3 region has 13 residues. General study points: Elevations in Spike-specific TCR breadth and depth followed administration of two AZD1222 doses. Most donors were white British and more were female, and clonal diversity was possibly underestimated. Baseline seropositivity characterized only six AZD1222 recipients.

Sequenced here: peripheral blood, sampled 28 days after the second dose of the MenACWY control vaccine. The V gene is TRBV7-3, the J gene TRBJ1-3, with unresolved D. The clonotype was recovered from an adult who received the MenACWY meningococcal vaccine as a control. CDR3 amino acids: CASSLGIENTIYF. In DNA, the CDR3 is TGTGCCAGCAGCTTAGGGATCGAAAACACCATATATTTT.